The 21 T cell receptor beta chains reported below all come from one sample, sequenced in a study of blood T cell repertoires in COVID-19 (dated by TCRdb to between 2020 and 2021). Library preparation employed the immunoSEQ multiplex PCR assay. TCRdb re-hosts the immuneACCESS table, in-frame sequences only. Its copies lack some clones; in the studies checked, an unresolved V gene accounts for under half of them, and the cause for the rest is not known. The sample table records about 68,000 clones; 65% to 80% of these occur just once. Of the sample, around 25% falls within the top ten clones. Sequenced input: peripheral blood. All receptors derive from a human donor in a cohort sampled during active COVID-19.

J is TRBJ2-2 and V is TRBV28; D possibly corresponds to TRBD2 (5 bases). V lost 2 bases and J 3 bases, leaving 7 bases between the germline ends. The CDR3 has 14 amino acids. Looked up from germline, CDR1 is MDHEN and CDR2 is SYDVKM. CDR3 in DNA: TGTGCCAGCAGTTTACGGGAATACACCGGGGAGCTGTTTTTT. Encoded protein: CASSLREYTGELFF.

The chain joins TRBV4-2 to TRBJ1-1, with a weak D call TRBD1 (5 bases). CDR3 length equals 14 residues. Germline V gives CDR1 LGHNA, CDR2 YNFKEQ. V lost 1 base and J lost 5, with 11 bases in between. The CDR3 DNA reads TGTGCCAGCAGCCAAGGGGGGGACGGAACTGAAGCTTTCTTT. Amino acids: CASSQGGDGTEAFF.

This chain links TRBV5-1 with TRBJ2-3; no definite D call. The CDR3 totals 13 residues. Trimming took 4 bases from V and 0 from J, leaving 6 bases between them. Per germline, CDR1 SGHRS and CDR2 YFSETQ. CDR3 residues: CASSPFSTDTQYF. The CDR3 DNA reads TGCGCCAGCAGCCCCTTCAGCACAGATACGCAGTATTTT.

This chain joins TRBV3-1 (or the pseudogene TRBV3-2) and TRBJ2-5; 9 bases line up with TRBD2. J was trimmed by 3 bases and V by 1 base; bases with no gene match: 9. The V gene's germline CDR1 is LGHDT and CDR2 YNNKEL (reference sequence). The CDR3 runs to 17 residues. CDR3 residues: CASSQATGTSNKETQYF. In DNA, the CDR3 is TGTGCCAGCAGCCAAGCGACCGGGACTAGCAATAAAGAGACCCAGTACTTC.

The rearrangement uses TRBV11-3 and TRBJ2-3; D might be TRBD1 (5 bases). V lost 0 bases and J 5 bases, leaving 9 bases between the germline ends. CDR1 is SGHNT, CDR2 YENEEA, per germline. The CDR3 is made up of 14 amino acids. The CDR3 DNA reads TGTGCCAGCAGCTTAGAAGGGGCTGGAGATACGCAGTATTTT. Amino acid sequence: CASSLEGAGDTQYF. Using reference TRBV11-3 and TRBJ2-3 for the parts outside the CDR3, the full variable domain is EAGVVQSPRYKIIEKKQPVAFWCNPISGHNTLYWYLQNLGQGPELLIRYENEEAVDDSQLPKDRFSAERLKGVDSTLKIQPAELGDSAVYLCASSLEGAGDTQYFGPGTRLTVL.

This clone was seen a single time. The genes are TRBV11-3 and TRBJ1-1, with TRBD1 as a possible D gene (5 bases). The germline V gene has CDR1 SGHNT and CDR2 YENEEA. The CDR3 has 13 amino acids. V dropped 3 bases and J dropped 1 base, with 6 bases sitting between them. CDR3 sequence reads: CASSFGQNTEAFF. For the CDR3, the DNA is TGTGCCAGCAGCTTCGGACAGAACACTGAAGCTTTCTTT.

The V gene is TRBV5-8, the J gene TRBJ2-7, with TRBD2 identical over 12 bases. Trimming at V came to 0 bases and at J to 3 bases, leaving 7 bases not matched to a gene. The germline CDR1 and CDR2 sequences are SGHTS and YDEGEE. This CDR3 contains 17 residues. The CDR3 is CASSLGLTSGSGYEQYF. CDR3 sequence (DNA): TGTGCCAGCAGCTTGGGCCTGACTAGCGGGAGTGGCTACGAGCAGTACTTC.

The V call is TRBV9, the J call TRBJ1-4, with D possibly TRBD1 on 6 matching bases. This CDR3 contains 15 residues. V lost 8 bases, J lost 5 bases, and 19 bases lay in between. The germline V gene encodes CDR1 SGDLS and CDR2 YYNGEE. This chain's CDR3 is CARTLLQGPNEKLFF. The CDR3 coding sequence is TGTGCCAGGACCCTATTACAGGGTCCGAATGAAAAACTGTTTTTT.

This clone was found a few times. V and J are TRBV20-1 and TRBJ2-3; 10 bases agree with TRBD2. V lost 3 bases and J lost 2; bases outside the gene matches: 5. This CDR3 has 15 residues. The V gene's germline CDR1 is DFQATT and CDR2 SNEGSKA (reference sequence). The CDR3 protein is CSASRLAGPTDTQYF. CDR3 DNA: TGCAGTGCTAGTCGACTAGCGGGCCCCACAGATACGCAGTATTTT.

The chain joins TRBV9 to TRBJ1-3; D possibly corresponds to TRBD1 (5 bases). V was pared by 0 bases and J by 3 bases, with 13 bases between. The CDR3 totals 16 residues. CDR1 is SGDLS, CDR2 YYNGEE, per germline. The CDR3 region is CASSVGDPGVGNTIYF. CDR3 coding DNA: TGTGCCAGCAGCGTAGGGGACCCGGGGGTTGGAAACACCATATATTTT.

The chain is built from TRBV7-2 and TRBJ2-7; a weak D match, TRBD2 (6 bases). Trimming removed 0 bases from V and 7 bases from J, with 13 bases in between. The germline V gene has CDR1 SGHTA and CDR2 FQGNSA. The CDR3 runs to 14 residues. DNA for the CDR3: TGTGCCAGCAGCTTAGCGGGGGGAAACTATGAGCAGTACTTC. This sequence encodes CASSLAGGNYEQYF. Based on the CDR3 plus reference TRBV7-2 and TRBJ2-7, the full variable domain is GAGVSQSPSNKVTEKGKDVELRCDPISGHTALYWYRQSLGQGLEFLIYFQGNSAPDKSGLPSDRFSAERTGGSVSTLTIQRTQQEDSAVYLCASSLAGGNYEQYFGPGTRLTVT.

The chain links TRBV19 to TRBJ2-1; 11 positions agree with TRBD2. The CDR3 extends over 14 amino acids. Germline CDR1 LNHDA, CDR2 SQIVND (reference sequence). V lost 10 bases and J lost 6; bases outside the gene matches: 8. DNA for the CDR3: TGTGCCACCACCACTAGCGGGAGTCTCAATGAGCAGTTCTTC. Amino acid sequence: CATTTSGSLNEQFF.

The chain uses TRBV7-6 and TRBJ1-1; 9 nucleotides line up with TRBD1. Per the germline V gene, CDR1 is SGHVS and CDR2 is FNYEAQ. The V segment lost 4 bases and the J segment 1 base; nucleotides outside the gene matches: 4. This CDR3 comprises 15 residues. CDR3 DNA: TGTGCCAGCAGCTCTACAGGGGGCTCGAACACTGAAGCTTTCTTT. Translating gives CASSSTGGSNTEAFF.

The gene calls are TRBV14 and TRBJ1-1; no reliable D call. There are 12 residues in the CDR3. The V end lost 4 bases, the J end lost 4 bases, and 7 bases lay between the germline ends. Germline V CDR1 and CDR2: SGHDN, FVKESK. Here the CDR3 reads CASSRRGTEAFF. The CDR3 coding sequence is TGTGCCAGCAGCCGCCGAGGCACTGAAGCTTTCTTT.

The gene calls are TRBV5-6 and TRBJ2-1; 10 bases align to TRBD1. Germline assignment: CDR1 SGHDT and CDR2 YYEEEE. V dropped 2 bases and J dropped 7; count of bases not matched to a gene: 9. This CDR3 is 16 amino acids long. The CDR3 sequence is CASSFPGTGVGNEQFF. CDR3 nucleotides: TGTGCCAGCAGCTTCCCAGGGACAGGGGTTGGAAATGAGCAGTTCTTC. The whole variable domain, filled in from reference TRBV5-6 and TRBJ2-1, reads DAGVTQSPTHLIKTRGQQVTLRCSPKSGHDTVSWYQQALGQGPQFIFQYYEEEERQRGNFPDRFSGHQFPNYSSELNVNALLLGDSALYLCASSFPGTGVGNEQFFGPGTRLTVL.

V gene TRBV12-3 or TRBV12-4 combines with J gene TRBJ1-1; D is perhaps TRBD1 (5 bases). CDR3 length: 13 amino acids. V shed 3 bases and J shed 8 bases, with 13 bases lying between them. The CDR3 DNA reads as TGTGCCAGCAGTTTTGGCAGGGCCCTAGAAGCTTTCTTT. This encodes CASSFGRALEAFF.

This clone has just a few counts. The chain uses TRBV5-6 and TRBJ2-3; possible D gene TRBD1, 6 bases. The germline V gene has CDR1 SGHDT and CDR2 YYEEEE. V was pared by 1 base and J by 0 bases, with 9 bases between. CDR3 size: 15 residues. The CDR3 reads CASSLTQGSTDTQYF. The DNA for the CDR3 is TGTGCCAGCAGCTTGACACAGGGAAGCACAGATACGCAGTATTTT.

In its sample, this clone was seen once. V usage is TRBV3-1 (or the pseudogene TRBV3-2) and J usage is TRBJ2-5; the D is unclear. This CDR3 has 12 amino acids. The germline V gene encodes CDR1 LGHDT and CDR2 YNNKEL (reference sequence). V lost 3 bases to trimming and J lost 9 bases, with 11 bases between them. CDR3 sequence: CASSQNEVAQYF. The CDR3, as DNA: TGTGCCAGCAGCCAGAACGAGGTCGCCCAGTACTTC.

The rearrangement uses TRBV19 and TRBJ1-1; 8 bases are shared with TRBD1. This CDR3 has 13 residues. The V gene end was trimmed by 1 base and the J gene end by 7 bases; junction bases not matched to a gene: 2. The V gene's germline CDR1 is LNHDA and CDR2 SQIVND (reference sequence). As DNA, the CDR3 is TGTGCCAGTAGTATAGGACAGGGGAATGAAGCTTTCTTT. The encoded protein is CASSIGQGNEAFF.

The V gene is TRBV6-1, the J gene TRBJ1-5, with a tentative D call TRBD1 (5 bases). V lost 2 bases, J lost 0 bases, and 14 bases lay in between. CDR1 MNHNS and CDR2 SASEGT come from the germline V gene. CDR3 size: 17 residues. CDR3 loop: CASSESIRENSNQPQHF. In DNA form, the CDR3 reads TGTGCCAGCAGTGAATCTATCAGGGAAAATAGCAATCAGCCCCAGCATTTT.

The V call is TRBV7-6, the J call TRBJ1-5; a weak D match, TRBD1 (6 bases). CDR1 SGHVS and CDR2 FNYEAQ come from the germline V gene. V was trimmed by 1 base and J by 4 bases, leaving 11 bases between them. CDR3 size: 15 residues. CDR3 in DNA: TGTGCCAGCAGCTTAGGCCAGGGGATAAATCAGCCCCAGCATTTT. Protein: CASSLGQGINQPQHF. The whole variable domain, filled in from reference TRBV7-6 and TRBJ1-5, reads GAGVSQSPRYKVTKRGQDVALRCDPISGHVSLYWYRQALGQGPEFLTYFNYEAQQDKSGLPNDRFSAERPEGSISTLTIQRTEQRDSAMYRCASSLGQGINQPQHFGDGTRLSIL.